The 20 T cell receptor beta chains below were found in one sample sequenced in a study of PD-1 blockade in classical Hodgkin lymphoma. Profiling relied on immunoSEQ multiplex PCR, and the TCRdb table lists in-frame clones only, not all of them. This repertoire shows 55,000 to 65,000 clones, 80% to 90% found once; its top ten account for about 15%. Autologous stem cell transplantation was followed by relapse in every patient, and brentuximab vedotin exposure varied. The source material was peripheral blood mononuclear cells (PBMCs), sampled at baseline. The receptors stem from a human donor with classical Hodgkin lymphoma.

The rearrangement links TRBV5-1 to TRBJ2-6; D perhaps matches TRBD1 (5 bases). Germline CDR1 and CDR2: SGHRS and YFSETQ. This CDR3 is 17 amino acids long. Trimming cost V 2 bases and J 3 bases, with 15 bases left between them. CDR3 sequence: CASSFGSARGGANVLTF. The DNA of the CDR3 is TGCGCCAGCAGCTTTGGGTCAGCAAGGGGTGGGGCCAACGTCCTGACTTTC.

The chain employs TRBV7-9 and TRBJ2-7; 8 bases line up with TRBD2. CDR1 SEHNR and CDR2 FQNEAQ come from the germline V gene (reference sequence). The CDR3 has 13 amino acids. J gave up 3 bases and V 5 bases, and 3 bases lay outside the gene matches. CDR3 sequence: CASSHGGGYEQYF. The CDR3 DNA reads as TGTGCCAGCAGCCACGGGGGGGGCTACGAGCAGTACTTC.

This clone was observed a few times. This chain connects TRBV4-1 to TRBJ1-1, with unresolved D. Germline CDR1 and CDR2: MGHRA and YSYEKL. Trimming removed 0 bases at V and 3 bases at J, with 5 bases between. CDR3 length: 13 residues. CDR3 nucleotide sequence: TGCGCCAGCAGCCAAGAAGAAGACACTGAAGCTTTCTTT. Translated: CASSQEEDTEAFF.

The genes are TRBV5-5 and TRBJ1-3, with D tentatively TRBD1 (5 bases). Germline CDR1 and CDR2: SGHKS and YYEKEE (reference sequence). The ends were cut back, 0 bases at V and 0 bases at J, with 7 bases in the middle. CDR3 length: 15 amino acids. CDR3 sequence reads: CASSLGGDSGNTIYF. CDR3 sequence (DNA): TGTGCCAGCAGCTTGGGAGGGGACTCTGGAAACACCATATATTTT.

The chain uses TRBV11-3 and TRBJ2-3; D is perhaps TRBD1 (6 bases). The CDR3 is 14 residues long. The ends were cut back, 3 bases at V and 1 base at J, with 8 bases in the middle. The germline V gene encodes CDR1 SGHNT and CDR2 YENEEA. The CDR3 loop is CASSFGQRTDTQYF. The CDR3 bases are TGTGCCAGCAGCTTTGGACAGCGCACAGATACGCAGTATTTT.

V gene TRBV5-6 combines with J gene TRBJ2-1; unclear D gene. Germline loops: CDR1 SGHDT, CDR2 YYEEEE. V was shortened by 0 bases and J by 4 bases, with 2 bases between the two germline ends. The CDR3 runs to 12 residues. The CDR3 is CASSLVYNEQFF. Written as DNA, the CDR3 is TGTGCCAGCAGCTTGGTTTACAATGAGCAGTTCTTC.

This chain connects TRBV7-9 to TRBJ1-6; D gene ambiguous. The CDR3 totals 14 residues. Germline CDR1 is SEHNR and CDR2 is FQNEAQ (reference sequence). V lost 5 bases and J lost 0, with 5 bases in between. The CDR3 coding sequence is TGTGCCAGCAGCCACCCCTCCTATAATTCACCCCTCCACTTT. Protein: CASSHPSYNSPLHF.

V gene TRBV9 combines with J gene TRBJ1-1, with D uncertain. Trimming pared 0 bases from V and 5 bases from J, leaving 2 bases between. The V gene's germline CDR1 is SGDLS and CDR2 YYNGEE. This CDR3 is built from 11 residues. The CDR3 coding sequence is TGTGCCAGCAGCGTAGTGACTGAAGCTTTCTTT. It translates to CASSVVTEAFF.

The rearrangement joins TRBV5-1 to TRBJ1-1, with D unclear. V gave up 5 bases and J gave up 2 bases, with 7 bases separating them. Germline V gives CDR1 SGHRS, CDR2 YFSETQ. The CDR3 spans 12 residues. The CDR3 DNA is TGCGCCAGCAGACGGGGAAACACTGAAGCTTTCTTT. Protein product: CASRRGNTEAFF. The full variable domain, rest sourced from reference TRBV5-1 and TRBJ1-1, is KAGVTQTPRYLIKTRGQQVTLSCSPISGHRSVSWYQQTPGQGLQFLFEYFSETQRNKGNFPGRFSGRQFSNSRSEMNVSTLELGDSALYLCASRRGNTEAFFGQGTRLTVV.

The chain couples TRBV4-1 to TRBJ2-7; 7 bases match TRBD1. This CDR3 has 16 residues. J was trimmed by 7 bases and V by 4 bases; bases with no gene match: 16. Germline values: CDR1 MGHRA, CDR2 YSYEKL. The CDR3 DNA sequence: TGCGCCAGCAGCCTTAGCTTCTTGACAGGGACGATGGAGCAGTACTTC. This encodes CASSLSFLTGTMEQYF.

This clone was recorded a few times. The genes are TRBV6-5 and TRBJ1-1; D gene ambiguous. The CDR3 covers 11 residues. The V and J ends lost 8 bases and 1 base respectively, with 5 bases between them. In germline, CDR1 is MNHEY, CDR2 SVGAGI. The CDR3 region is CASLRNTEAFF. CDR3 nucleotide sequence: TGTGCCAGCCTTCGGAACACTGAAGCTTTCTTT.

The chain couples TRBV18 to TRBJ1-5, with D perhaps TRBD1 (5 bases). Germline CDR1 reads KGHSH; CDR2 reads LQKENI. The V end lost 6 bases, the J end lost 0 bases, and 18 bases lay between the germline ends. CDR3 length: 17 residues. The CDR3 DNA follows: TGTGCCAGCTCCCGGGACCGGACGTCAGGTAGCAATCAGCCCCAGCATTTT. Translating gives CASSRDRTSGSNQPQHF. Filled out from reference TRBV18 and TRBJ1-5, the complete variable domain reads NAGVMQNPRHLVRRRGQEARLRCSPMKGHSHVYWYRQLPEEGLKFMVYLQKENIIDESGMPKERFSAEFPKEGPSILRIQQVVRGDSAAYFCASSRDRTSGSNQPQHFGDGTRLSIL.

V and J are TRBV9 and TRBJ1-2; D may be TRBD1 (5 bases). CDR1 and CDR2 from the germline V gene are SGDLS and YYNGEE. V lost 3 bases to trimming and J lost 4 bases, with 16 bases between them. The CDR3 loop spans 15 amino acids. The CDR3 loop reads CASSAGHPGPYGYTF. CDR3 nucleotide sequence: TGTGCCAGCAGCGCCGGACATCCTGGGCCCTATGGCTACACCTTC.

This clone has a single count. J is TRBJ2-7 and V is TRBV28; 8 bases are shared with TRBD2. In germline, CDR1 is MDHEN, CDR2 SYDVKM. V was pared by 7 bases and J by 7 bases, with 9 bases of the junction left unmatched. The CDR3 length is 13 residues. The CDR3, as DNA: TGTGCCAGCATCCAAAGCGGGGGTAGGGAGCAGTACTTC. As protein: CASIQSGGREQYF.

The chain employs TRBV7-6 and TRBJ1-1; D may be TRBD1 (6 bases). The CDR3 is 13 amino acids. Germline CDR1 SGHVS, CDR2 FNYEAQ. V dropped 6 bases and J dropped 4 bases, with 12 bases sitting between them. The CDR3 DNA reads TGTGCCAGCAGTCGTACAGGGTCCACTGAAGCTTTCTTT. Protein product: CASSRTGSTEAFF.

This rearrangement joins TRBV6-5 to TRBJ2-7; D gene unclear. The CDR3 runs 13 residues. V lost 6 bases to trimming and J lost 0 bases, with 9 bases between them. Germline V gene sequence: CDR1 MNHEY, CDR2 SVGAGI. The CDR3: CASSPSPSYEQYF. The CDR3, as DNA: TGTGCCAGCAGCCCTAGTCCCTCCTACGAGCAGTACTTC.

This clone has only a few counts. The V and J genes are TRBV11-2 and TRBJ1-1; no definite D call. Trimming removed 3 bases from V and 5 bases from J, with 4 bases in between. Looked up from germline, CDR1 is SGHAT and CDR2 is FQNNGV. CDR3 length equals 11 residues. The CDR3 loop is CASSFGTEAFF. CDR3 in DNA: TGTGCCAGCAGCTTTGGGACTGAAGCTTTCTTT. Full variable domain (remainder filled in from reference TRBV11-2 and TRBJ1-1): EAGVAQSPRYKIIEKRQSVAFWCNPISGHATLYWYQQILGQGPKLLIQFQNNGVVDDSQLPKDRFSAERLKGVDSTLKIQPAKLEDSAVYLCASSFGTEAFFGQGTRLTVV.

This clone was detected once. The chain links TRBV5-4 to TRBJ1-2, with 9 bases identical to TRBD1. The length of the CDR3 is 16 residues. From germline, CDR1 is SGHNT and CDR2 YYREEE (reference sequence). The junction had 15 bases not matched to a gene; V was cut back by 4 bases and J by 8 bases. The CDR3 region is CASSPRLPGQGMGYTF. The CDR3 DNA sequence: TGTGCCAGCAGCCCGCGGCTCCCGGGACAGGGTATGGGCTACACCTTC.

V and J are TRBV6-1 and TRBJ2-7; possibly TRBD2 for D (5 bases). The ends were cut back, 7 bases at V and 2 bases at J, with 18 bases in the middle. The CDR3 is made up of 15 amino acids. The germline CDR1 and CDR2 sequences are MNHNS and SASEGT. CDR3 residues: CASKTLGLLPYEQYF. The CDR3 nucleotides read TGTGCCAGCAAGACTTTAGGACTTCTACCCTACGAGCAGTACTTC.

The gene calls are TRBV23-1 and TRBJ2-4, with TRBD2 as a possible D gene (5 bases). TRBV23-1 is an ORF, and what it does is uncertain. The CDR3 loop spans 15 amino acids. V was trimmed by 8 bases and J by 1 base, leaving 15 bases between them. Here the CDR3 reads CASDPGGSAKNIQYF. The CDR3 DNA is TGCGCCAGCGATCCGGGCGGGTCGGCCAAAAACATTCAGTACTTC.